Each of the 3 T cell receptor beta chains below was sequenced from the same sample in a study of control samples from healthy donors and cancer patients (dated by TCRdb to the early 2020s). The library relied on the immunoSEQ multiplex PCR assay. TCRdb stores this immuneACCESS table with in-frame sequences only. Part of the clones is absent; in the studies checked, under half of the shortfall reflects unresolved V genes, and no reason is known for the rest. The sample profile shows approximately 160,000 clones; approximately 91% of them were found once. The ten largest clones represent approximately 2% of the sample. The sequenced material came from blood. The receptor source for this set is a woman in her thirties or forties in good health.

This chain uses TRBV12-5 with TRBJ1-5; unclear D gene. The germline V gene has CDR1 LGHNT and CDR2 FRNRAP. V was cut by 9 bases and J by 2 bases, with 11 bases left in between. This CDR3 is 13 amino acids long. This CDR3 reads CASAGSGNQPQHF. The CDR3 DNA sequence: TGTGCTAGCGCCGGGAGTGGCAATCAGCCCCAGCATTTT.

The chain carries TRBV5-8 and TRBJ1-1; 10 nucleotides line up with TRBD1. V dropped 6 bases and J dropped 6; count of bases not matched to a gene: 11. The germline gives CDR1 SGHTS, CDR2 YDEGEE. This CDR3 contains 15 residues. CDR3 in amino acids: CASIILPGQGSEAFF. Here the CDR3 DNA reads TGTGCCAGCATCATTCTCCCGGGACAGGGGTCTGAAGCTTTCTTT.

J is TRBJ2-3 and V is TRBV5-1, with TRBD2 identical over 7 bases. V lost 0 bases, J lost 3 bases, and 10 bases stayed unmatched. CDR3 size: 17 residues. The germline V gene encodes CDR1 SGHRS and CDR2 YFSETQ. The CDR3 sequence is CASSLARLAEITDTQYF. The CDR3 DNA sequence: TGCGCCAGCAGCTTGGCCCGTCTAGCGGAGATTACAGATACGCAGTATTTT.